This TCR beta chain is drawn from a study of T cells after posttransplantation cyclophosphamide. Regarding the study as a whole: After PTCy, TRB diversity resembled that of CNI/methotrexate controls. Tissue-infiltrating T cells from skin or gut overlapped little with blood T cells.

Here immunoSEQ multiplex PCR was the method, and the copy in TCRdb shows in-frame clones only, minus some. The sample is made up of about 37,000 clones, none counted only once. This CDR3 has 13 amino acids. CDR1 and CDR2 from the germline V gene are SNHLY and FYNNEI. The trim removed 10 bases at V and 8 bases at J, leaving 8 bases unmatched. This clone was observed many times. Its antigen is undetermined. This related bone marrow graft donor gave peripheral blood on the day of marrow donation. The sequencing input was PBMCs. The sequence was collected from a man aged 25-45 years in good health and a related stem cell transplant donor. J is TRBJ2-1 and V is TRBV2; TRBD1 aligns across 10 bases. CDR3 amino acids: CATGDRGGDEQFF. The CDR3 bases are TGTGCCACCGGGGACAGGGGTGGCGATGAGCAGTTCTTC.